This T cell receptor beta chain was profiled in a study of vaccination effects on CD4 cells after COVID-19. The protocol was immunoSEQ multiplex PCR, while the TCRdb copy is restricted to in-frame clones and leaves out a portion. The sample holds tens of thousands of clones, roughly 79% seen once. Germline V gene sequence: CDR1 KGHDR, CDR2 SFDVKD. V shed 7 bases and J 3 bases; nucleotides not matched to a gene: 11. The CDR3 sequence is 17 residues long. To note about this clone: The antigen is unknown.

Ahead of sequencing, the ViraFEST assay grew antigen-specific CD4+ T cells using viral peptide pools. Culture proceeded for approximately 10 days, and CD4+ T cells were then isolated. Vaccine recipients lacked prior SARS-CoV-2 infection and had negative nucleocapsid antibodies. The chain carries TRBV24-1 and TRBJ1-5; 10 bases agree with TRBD1. The sample in question was CD4+ T cells from PBMCs cultured with HCoV-OC43 spike peptides, obtained before COVID-19 vaccination. The subset here: HCoV-OC43 spike overlapping peptide pool stimulation. The receptor was derived from a human donor who received a COVID-19 vaccine. CDR3 DNA sequence: TGTGCCACCAGCCCAGCTGGGACAGGGGCCTTCAATCAGCCCCAGCATTTT. This translates into CATSPAGTGAFNQPQHF.